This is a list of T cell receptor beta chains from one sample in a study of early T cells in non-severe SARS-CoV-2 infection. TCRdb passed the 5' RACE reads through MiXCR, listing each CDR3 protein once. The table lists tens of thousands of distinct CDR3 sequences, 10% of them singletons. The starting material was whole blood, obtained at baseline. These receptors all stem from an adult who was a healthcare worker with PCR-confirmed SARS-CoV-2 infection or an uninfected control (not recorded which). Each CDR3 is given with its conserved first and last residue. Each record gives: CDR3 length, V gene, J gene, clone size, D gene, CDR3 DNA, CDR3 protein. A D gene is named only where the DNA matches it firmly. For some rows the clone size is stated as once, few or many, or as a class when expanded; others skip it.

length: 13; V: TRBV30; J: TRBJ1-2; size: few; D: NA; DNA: TGTGCCTGGAGTGTTGGGGAGCTGAGAGGCTACACCTTC; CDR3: CAWSVGELRGYTF
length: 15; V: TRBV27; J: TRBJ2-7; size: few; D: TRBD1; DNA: TGTGCCAGCAGCCGGACAGGGTCCAGCTCCTACGAGCAGTACTTC; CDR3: CASSRTGSSSYEQYF
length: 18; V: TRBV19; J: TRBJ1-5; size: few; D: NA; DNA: TGTGCCAGTAGTATGTATGACGACCCTGGGTATAGCAATCAGCCCCAGCATTTT; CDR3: CASSMYDDPGYSNQPQHF
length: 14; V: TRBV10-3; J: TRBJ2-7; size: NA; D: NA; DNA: TGTGCCAACCGACCTTTTGAGGGTTCCTACGAGCAGTACTTC; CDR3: CANRPFEGSYEQYF
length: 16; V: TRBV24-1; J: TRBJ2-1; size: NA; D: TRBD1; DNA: TGTGCCACCAGCCTACTCGGGACAGGTTCCTACAATGAGCAGTTCTTC; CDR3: CATSLLGTGSYNEQFF
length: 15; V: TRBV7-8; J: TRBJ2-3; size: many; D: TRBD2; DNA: TGTGCCAGCAGCTCCAGCGGGGGGGCCACAGATACGCAGTATTTT; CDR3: CASSSSGGATDTQYF
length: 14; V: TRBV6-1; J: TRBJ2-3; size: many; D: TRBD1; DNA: TGTGCCACCTCCGGGACAGGGTTTTGGGATACGCAGTATTTT; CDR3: CATSGTGFWDTQYF
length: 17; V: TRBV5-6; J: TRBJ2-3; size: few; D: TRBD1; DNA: TGTGCCAGCAGCTTGTTAACTGACAGGGGGTATGGAGATACGCAGTATTTT; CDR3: CASSLLTDRGYGDTQYF
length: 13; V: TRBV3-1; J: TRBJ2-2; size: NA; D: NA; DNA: TGTGCCAGCAGCCATCTGAATACCGGGGAGCTGTTTTTT; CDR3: CASSHLNTGELFF
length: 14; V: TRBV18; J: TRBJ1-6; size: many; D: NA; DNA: TGTGCCAGCTCAACCCTCCAGGGAACTTCACCCCTCCACTTT; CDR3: CASSTLQGTSPLHF